The 6 T cell receptor beta chains listed next were all sequenced from one sample in a study of persistence of HIV-infected CD4 T cells. The stimulus was lysate of CMV-infected fibroblasts, around 9.3 ug/mL. CD40L-negative CD69-negative CD45RO-high memory CD4+ T cells were sorted as populations depleted of antigen-responding cells. These TCRs are of unknown antigen specificity. This was the immunoSEQ version 4 assay in survey mode. Some clones are missing from TCRdb's copy, which holds only in-frame ones; the method was immunoSEQ multiplex PCR. This table has some 28,000 clones, 82% appearing once. This specimen consisted of CD4+ T cells sorted from PBMCs after approximately 19-hour stimulation, obtained from a patient who received antiretroviral therapy. The receptors here all came from an adult man with HIV who was CMV-seropositive.

This chain joins TRBV14 and TRBJ2-3, with D uncertain. The CDR3 loop spans 15 amino acids. Trimming left V 1 base short and J 3 bases short, with 11 bases between. The germline gives CDR1 SGHDN, CDR2 FVKESK. CDR3 protein: CASSQGSGVTDTQYF. The CDR3 nucleotides read TGTGCCAGCAGCCAAGGTTCTGGGGTAACAGATACGCAGTATTTT.

The chain combines TRBV7-9 with TRBJ1-1; the match to TRBD1 covers 7 bases. Per the germline V gene, CDR1 is SEHNR and CDR2 is FQNEAQ (reference sequence). The CDR3 covers 13 residues. With V trimmed by 5 bases and J by 11 bases, 11 bases remained unmatched. The CDR3 sequence is CASSLGTAKAAFF. The CDR3 bases are TGTGCCAGCAGCCTTGGGACAGCCAAGGCGGCTTTCTTT.

The chain uses TRBV10-3 and TRBJ1-6; 7 bases are a match to TRBD1. The length of the CDR3 is 15 residues. The J segment lost 7 bases and the V segment lost 6 bases, leaving 9 bases of the junction unmatched. Germline-derived CDR1 and CDR2 are ENHRY and SYGVKD. In nucleotides, the CDR3 is TGTGCCATCAGGCCGGAGGGAGGGGGCAATTCACCCCTCCACTTT. As protein: CAIRPEGGGNSPLHF.

V usage is TRBV28 and J usage is TRBJ1-2; 8 bases agree with TRBD1. The germline V gene has CDR1 MDHEN and CDR2 SYDVKM. The CDR3 length is 13 residues. J lost 1 base, V lost 10 bases, and 5 bases had no gene match. The CDR3 here is CATLQGGNYGYTF. The CDR3 coding sequence is TGTGCCACCCTACAGGGGGGTAACTATGGCTACACCTTC.

CDR3 region: CAISDSGGHQPQHF. CDR3 coding DNA: TGTGCCATCAGTGACTCAGGGGGGCACCAGCCCCAGCATTTT. V is TRBV10-3 and J is TRBJ1-5; 7 bases fit TRBD1. V gave up 3 bases and J gave up 7 bases; unmatched junction bases: 6. Germline V gene data show CDR1 as ENHRY and CDR2 as SYGVKD. This CDR3 has 14 amino acids.

V usage is TRBV27 and J usage is TRBJ1-5; 8 bases align to TRBD1. The germline gives CDR1 MNHEY, CDR2 SMNVEV (reference sequence). CDR3 length equals 14 residues. Trimming at V came to 0 bases and at J to 6 bases, leaving 1 base not matched to a gene. The CDR3 protein is CASSLSDRVQPQHF. The CDR3 DNA is TGTGCCAGCAGTTTATCGGACAGGGTTCAGCCCCAGCATTTT.